A selection of T cell receptor beta chains follows, all from one sample in a study of shared clonotypes between healthy human individuals. The table came from immunoSEQ multiplex PCR; TCRdb's copy has only in-frame clones and leaves some out. The sample lists roughly 2,000,000 clones, over 85% occurring once. Sequenced: naive CD8+ T cells from PBMCs. The source of these receptors is a man between 18 and 35 years old in good health. Some clones in this sample may be carry-over from other donors' samples. CDR3s include the opening cysteine and the closing phenylalanine or tryptophan. Expanded clones are given a class, and other clones once, few, many or no size at all.

V: TRBV19; J: TRBJ1-1; size: NA; CDR3: CASSRRDTLNTEAFF
V: TRBV19; J: TRBJ1-1; size: NA; CDR3: CASSIDLETEAFF
V: TRBV18; J: TRBJ2-3; size: NA; CDR3: CASSLSPTSGLGDTQYF
V: TRBV2; J: TRBJ1-3; size: NA; CDR3: CASRPFGNTIYF
V: TRBV2; J: TRBJ2-1; size: NA; CDR3: CASSEALRVSFSPNEQFF
V: TRBV4-1; J: TRBJ2-5; size: NA; CDR3: CAAGPGGLKTQYF
V: TRBV28; J: TRBJ2-7; size: NA; CDR3: CASSLAEQYF
V: TRBV6-5; J: TRBJ1-1; size: NA; CDR3: CASTPWEGTEAFF
V: TRBV6-4; J: TRBJ2-1; size: NA; CDR3: CASSELPPAAGGEQFF
V: TRBV30; J: TRBJ2-3; size: NA; CDR3: CAWSGLRRDRGNQVATQYF
V: TRBV19; J: TRBJ1-4; size: NA; CDR3: CASRNHPTRTGGMSINEKLFF
V: TRBV5-6; J: TRBJ2-5; size: once; CDR3: CASSLSSPIETQYF
V: TRBV9; J: TRBJ2-3; size: NA; CDR3: CASSVGSVAGIGDTQYF
V: TRBV2; J: TRBJ2-1; size: NA; CDR3: CASRVDTTGASYNEQFF
V: TRBV4-1; J: TRBJ2-7; size: NA; CDR3: CASSQVQVRRLGYEQYF
V: TRBV28; J: TRBJ2-3; size: NA; CDR3: CASSYPLLRLADSTDTQYF
V: TRBV7-9; J: TRBJ1-2; size: NA; CDR3: CASSFRDSHYGYTF
V: TRBV25-1; J: TRBJ1-2; size: NA; CDR3: CASSELIGYGYTF
V: TRBV7-3; J: TRBJ2-1; size: NA; CDR3: CASSLIAARGNEQFF
V: TRBV5-8; J: TRBJ1-1; size: once; CDR3: CASSAMDEQNTEAFF
V: TRBV9; J: TRBJ2-4; size: NA; CDR3: CASSVGGTGAKNIQYF
V: TRBV6-5; J: TRBJ2-5; size: NA; CDR3: CASSYTTEEETQYF
V: TRBV6-5; J: TRBJ2-7; size: NA; CDR3: CASTGLAEDPGEQYF
V: TRBV4-3; J: TRBJ1-1; size: NA; CDR3: CASSPRQGGNTEAFF
V: TRBV27; J: TRBJ2-3; size: NA; CDR3: CASSFVRREGADTQYF
V: TRBV4-3; J: TRBJ2-1; size: NA; CDR3: CASSQLADIDNEQFF
V: TRBV7-3; J: TRBJ2-3; size: NA; CDR3: CASSPRGGSGGTDTQYF
V: TRBV27; J: TRBJ2-7; size: NA; CDR3: CASSLRGPPSYEQYF
V: TRBV19; J: TRBJ2-2; size: once; CDR3: CASSIGPLLTGELFF
V: TRBV28; J: TRBJ2-1; size: NA; CDR3: CASSSSGTPREQFF
V: TRBV27; J: TRBJ1-1; size: NA; CDR3: CATQGGTEAFF
V: TRBV7-9; J: TRBJ1-3; size: NA; CDR3: CASSSSTEISGNTIYF
V: TRBV9; J: TRBJ1-5; size: NA; CDR3: CASSAGTGVQRNQPQHF
V: TRBV13; J: TRBJ2-1; size: NA; CDR3: CASSLIRDPGTSGLSSYNEQFF
V: TRBV28; J: TRBJ1-2; size: NA; CDR3: CATSRGMGGYTF
V: TRBV19; J: TRBJ1-5; size: NA; CDR3: CASSVLTGVNQPQHF
V: TRBV7-2; J: TRBJ2-7; size: NA; CDR3: CASSRSNVISPYEQYF
V: TRBV19; J: TRBJ2-1; size: once; CDR3: CASSIGGTSGGEQFF
V: TRBV7-9; J: TRBJ1-1; size: NA; CDR3: CASSLYREAHTEAFF
V: TRBV19; J: TRBJ2-3; size: NA; CDR3: CASRTRRDTQYF
V: TRBV7-9; J: TRBJ2-7; size: NA; CDR3: CASSFFQGYEQYF
V: TRBV28; J: TRBJ2-7; size: once; CDR3: CASSFAREQYF
V: TRBV9; J: TRBJ1-4; size: NA; CDR3: CASSSGGSSTNEKLFF
V: TRBV2; J: TRBJ1-2; size: NA; CDR3: CASSEGQGARGYTF
V: TRBV19; J: TRBJ1-5; size: NA; CDR3: CASSILPGSNQPQHF
V: TRBV7-8; J: TRBJ2-7; size: NA; CDR3: CASSPYRGEQYF
V: TRBV7-9; J: TRBJ2-2; size: NA; CDR3: CASSLVLGTGELFF
V: TRBV11-2; J: TRBJ2-5; size: NA; CDR3: CASSLRGASWGETQYF
V: TRBV7-9; J: TRBJ2-7; size: NA; CDR3: CASSLGTGANYEQYF
V: TRBV13; J: TRBJ2-5; size: NA; CDR3: CASSTGQAETQYF
V: TRBV14; J: TRBJ1-2; size: NA; CDR3: CASSQDFLSFGTGFVYGYTF
V: TRBV7-9; J: TRBJ2-5; size: NA; CDR3: CASSHEPNQETQYF
V: TRBV7-9; J: TRBJ2-1; size: NA; CDR3: CASSLIGSLAGNEQFF
V: TRBV19; J: TRBJ1-5; size: once; CDR3: CASKGLGSNQPQHF